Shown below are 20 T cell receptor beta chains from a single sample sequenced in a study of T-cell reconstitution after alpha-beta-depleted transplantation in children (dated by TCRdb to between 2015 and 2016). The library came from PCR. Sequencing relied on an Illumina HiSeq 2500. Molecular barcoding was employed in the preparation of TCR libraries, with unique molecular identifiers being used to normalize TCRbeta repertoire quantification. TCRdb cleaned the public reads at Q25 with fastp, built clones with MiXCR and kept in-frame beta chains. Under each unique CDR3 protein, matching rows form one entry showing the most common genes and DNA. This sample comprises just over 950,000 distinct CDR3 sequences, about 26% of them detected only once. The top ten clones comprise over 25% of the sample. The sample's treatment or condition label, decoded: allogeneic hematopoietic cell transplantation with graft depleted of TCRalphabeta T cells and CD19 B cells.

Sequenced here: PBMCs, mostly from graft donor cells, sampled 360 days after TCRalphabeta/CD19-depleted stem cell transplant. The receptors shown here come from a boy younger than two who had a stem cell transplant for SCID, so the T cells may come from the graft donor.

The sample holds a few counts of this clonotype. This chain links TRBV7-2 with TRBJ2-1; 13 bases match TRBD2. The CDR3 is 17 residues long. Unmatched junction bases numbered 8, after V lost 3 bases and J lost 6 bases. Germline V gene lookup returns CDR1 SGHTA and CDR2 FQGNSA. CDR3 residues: CASSFGLAGERLNEQFF. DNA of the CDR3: TGTGCCAGCAGCTTCGGACTAGCGGGGGAACGGCTCAATGAGCAGTTCTTC.

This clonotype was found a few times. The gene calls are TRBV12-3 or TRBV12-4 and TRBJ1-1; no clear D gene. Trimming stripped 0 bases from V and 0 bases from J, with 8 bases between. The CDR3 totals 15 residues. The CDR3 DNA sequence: TGTGCCAGCAGTTTAGCGGGGAGACTGAACACTGAAGCTTTCTTT. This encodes CASSLAGRLNTEAFF.

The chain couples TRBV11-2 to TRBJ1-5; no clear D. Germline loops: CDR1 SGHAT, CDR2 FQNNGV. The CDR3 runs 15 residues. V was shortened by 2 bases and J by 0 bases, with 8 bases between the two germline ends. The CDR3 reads CASSLNGYSNQPQHF. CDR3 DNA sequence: TGTGCCAGCAGCTTAAATGGTTATAGCAATCAGCCCCAGCATTTT.

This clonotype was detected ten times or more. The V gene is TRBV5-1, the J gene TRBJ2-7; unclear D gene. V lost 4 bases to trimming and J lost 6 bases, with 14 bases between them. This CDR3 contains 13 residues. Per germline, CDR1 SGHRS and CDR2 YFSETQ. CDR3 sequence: CASSLRPFSEQYF. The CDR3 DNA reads TGCGCCAGCAGCCTACGGCCCTTCTCCGAGCAGTACTTC.

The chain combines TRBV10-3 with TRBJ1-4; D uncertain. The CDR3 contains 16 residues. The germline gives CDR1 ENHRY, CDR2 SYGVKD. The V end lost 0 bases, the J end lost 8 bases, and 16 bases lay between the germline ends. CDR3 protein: CAISESGRSNGEKLFF. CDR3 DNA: TGTGCCATCAGTGAGTCAGGGAGGAGTAATGGCGAAAAACTGTTTTTT.

CDR3 nucleotides: TGCGCCAGCAGCCAAGGGCAGGCGATCGGATGGCAGTACTTC. The encoded protein is CASSQGQAIGWQYF. This sequence joins TRBV4-1 and TRBJ2-7; D remains ambiguous. In germline, CDR1 is MGHRA, CDR2 YSYEKL. The CDR3 totals 14 residues. Trimming removed 1 base from V and 9 bases from J, with 16 bases in between.

CDR3 residues: CASSLGRGLITNEKLFF. The CDR3 nucleotides read TGTGCCAGCAGTTTGGGCAGGGGGTTAATAACTAATGAAAAACTGTTTTTT. The chain couples TRBV12-3 or TRBV12-4 to TRBJ1-4, with 7 nucleotides matching TRBD1. The CDR3 loop spans 17 amino acids. J was trimmed by 1 base and V by 3 bases; bases with no gene match: 8.

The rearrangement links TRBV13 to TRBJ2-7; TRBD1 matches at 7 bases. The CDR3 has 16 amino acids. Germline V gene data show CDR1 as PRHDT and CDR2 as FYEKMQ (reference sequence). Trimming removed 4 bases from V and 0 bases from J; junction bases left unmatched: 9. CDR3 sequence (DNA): TGTGCCAGCAGCTCCAGACAGGGAATTTACTCCTACGAGCAGTACTTC. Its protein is CASSSRQGIYSYEQYF.

CDR3 coding DNA: TGTGCCAGCAGCCGTCAACCCGGGCGACCGTACCAAGAGACCCAGTACTTC. Protein product: CASSRQPGRPYQETQYF. This rearrangement joins TRBV4-2 to TRBJ2-5; no definite D call. The germline V and J ends were trimmed by 4 bases and 0 bases, with 18 bases remaining between them. The CDR3 loop spans 17 amino acids. In germline, CDR1 is LGHNA, CDR2 YNFKEQ.

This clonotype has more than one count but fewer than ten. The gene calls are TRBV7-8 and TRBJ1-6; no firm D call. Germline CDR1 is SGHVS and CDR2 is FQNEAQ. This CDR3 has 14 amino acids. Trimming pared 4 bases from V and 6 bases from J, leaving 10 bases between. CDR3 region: CASSWTGRNSPLHF. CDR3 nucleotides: TGTGCCAGCAGCTGGACGGGTCGTAATTCACCCCTCCACTTT.

CDR3 sequence: CASSRPDRERVKNIQYF. The CDR3 DNA follows: TGCGCCAGCAGCCGACCAGACAGGGAGCGGGTTAAAAACATTCAGTACTTC. The gene calls are TRBV5-1 and TRBJ2-4, with TRBD1 as a possible D gene (7 bases). Per the germline V gene, CDR1 is SGHRS and CDR2 is YFSETQ. The V end lost 4 bases, the J end lost 4 bases, and 21 bases lay between the germline ends. The CDR3 sequence is 17 residues long.

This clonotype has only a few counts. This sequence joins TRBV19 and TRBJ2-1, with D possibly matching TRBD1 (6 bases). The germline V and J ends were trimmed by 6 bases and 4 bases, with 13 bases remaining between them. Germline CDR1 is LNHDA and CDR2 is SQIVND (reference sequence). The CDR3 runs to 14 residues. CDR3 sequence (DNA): TGTGCCAGTAGACCTGGGACAAGTTACAATGAGCAGTTCTTC. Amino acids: CASRPGTSYNEQFF.

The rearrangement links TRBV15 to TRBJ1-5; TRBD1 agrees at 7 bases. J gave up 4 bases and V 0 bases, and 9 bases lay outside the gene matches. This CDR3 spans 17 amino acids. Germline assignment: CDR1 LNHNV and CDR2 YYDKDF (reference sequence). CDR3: CATSRDFGTVGNQPQHF. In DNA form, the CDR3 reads TGTGCCACCAGCAGAGATTTTGGGACAGTTGGTAATCAGCCCCAGCATTTT.

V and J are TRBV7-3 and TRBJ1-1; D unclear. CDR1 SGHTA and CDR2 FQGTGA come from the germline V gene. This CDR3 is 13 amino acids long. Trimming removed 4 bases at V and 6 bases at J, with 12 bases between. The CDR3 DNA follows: TGTGCCAGCAGCTCGGCTGGACTATCTGAAGCTTTCTTT. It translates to CASSSAGLSEAFF.

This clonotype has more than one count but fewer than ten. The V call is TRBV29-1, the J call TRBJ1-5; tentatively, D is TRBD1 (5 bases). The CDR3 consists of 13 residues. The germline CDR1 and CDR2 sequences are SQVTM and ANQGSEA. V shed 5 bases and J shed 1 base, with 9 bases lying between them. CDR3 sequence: CSVRAGSNQPQHF. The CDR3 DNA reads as TGCAGCGTTCGGGCAGGGAGCAATCAGCCCCAGCATTTT.

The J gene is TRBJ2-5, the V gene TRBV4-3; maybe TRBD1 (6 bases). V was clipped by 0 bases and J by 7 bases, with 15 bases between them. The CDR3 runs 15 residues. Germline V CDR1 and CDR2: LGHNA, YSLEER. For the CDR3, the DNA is TGCGCCAGCAGCCAAGAGAAGGGTCCAGGGGTGACCCAGTACTTC. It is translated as CASSQEKGPGVTQYF.

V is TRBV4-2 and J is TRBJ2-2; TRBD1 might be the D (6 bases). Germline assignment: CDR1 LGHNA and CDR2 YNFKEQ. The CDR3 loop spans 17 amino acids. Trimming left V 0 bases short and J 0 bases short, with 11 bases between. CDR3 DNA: TGTGCCAGCAGCCAAGATCGAACAGGGTCGAACACCGGGGAGCTGTTTTTT. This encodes CASSQDRTGSNTGELFF.

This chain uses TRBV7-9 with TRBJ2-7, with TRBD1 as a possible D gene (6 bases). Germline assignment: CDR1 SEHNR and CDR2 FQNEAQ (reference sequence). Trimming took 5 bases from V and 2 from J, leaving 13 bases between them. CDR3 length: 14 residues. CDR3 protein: CASSPQGQPYEQYF. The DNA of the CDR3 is TGTGCCAGCAGCCCACAGGGTCAACCCTACGAGCAGTACTTC.

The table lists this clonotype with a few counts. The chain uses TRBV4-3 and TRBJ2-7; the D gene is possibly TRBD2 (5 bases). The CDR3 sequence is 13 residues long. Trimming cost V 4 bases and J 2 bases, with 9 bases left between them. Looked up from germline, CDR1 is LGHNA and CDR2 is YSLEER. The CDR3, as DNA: TGCGCCAGCAGCCGAGCACTAGCCTACGAGCAGTACTTC. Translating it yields CASSRALAYEQYF.

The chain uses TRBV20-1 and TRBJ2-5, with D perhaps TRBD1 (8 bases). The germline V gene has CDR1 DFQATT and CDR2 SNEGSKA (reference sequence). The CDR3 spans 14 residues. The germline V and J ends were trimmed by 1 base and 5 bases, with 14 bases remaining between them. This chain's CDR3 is CSARGTGGGETQYF. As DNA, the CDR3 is TGCAGTGCTAGAGGCACAGGGGGGGGCGAGACCCAGTACTTC.